The 10 T cell receptor beta chains given below trace back to one sample, sequenced in a study of T cells after yellow fever vaccination. TCRdb reprocessed the 5' RACE reads with MiXCR, giving one entry per CDR3 protein. The sample carries about 350,000 distinct CDR3 sequences, over 4% recorded once. Sequenced material: PBMCs, taken 5 days after the yellow fever booster vaccination. The receptor set was obtained from a man between 18 and 29 years old who received the YFV17D yellow fever vaccine.

This clonotype has a count of ten or more. V gene TRBV24-1 combines with J gene TRBJ2-4; 10 bases map to TRBD1. This CDR3 spans 14 amino acids. Germline assignment: CDR1 KGHDR and CDR2 SFDVKD. With V trimmed by 12 bases and J by 3 bases, 7 bases remained unmatched. As DNA, the CDR3 is TGTGCCGGACAGGGGGGACATTTCAAAAACATTCAGTACTTC. Amino acids: CAGQGGHFKNIQYF.

The chain employs TRBV7-2 and TRBJ2-1, with 8 positions matching TRBD2. V lost 1 base, J lost 0 bases, and 5 bases stayed unmatched. This CDR3 region has 17 residues. CDR1 is SGHTA and CDR2 is FQGNSA in the germline V gene. CDR3 nucleotides: TGTGCCAGCAGCTTAGGCAGCGGGGGACCCTCCTACAATGAGCAGTTCTTC. It codes for CASSLGSGGPSYNEQFF.

This clonotype was counted at least ten times. This chain connects TRBV7-9 to TRBJ2-1; TRBD2 matches at 7 bases. V lost 5 bases to trimming and J lost 3 bases; unmatched junction nucleotides: 10. The CDR3 runs 16 residues. The V gene's germline CDR1 is SEHNR and CDR2 FQNEAQ (reference sequence). The CDR3 region is CASSPAMGGYYNEQFF. In nucleotides, the CDR3 is TGTGCCAGCAGCCCGGCGATGGGGGGGTACTACAATGAGCAGTTCTTC.

This clonotype has a handful of counts. This chain links TRBV12-3 or TRBV12-4 with TRBJ1-6; D is unclear. The CDR3 has 14 amino acids. V dropped 1 base and J dropped 8 bases, with 9 bases sitting between them. The CDR3 is CASSLVPPDSPLHF. Here the CDR3 DNA reads TGTGCCAGCAGTTTAGTTCCCCCGGATTCACCCCTCCACTTT.

This clonotype was seen many times. This rearrangement joins TRBV6-2 or TRBV6-3 to TRBJ2-7; D is perhaps TRBD1 (6 bases). Germline V gene lookup returns CDR1 MNHEY and CDR2 SVGEGT. The CDR3 sequence is 14 residues long. V was shortened by 8 bases and J by 3 bases, with 17 bases between the two germline ends. CDR3 DNA: TGTGCCAGCTCCCGGACAGTAGAATTCTACGAGCAGTACGTC. It codes for CASSRTVEFYEQYV.

The rearrangement links TRBV7-2 to TRBJ2-3, with D perhaps TRBD1 or TRBD2 (5 bases each). In germline, CDR1 is SGHTA, CDR2 FQGNSA. Trimming cost V 8 bases and J 6 bases, with 15 bases left between them. The length of the CDR3 is 13 residues. The CDR3 region is CASGTYGWDTQYF. The CDR3 DNA reads as TGTGCCAGCGGGACCTATGGGTGGGATACGCAGTATTTT.

The chain uses TRBV7-6 and TRBJ2-3; possible D gene TRBD2, 6 bases. Trimming shortened V by 3 bases and J by 4 bases, and 8 bases separated the two germline ends. Germline values: CDR1 SGHVS, CDR2 FNYEAQ. The CDR3 consists of 13 residues. CDR3 nucleotides: TGTGCCAGCAGCTTCGGGGGATCAGATACGCAGTATTTT. This translates into CASSFGGSDTQYF.

The gene calls are TRBV5-4 and TRBJ2-2, with D possibly being TRBD1 (8 bases). The CDR3 loop spans 16 amino acids. The V gene's germline CDR1 is SGHNT and CDR2 YYREEE (reference sequence). V lost 4 bases to trimming and J lost 3 bases, with 16 bases between them. The CDR3 nucleotides read TGTGCCAGCAGCCCCTGGACAGGGAGGGACACCGGGGAGCTGTTTTTT. Amino acids: CASSPWTGRDTGELFF.

The J gene is TRBJ2-2, the V gene TRBV5-5; D might be TRBD2 (5 bases). V lost 0 bases to trimming and J lost 8 bases, with 17 bases between them. CDR3 length: 16 amino acids. Per germline, CDR1 SGHKS and CDR2 YYEKEE (reference sequence). The CDR3 loop reads CASSLAPGVRIGELFF. The DNA for the CDR3 is TGTGCCAGCAGCTTGGCCCCCGGGGTGAGGATAGGGGAGCTGTTTTTT.

The chain carries TRBV7-9 and TRBJ2-7, with 7 positions matching TRBD1. The CDR3 sequence is 14 residues long. The germline V gene has CDR1 SEHNR and CDR2 FQNEAQ (reference sequence). V was pared by 4 bases and J by 0 bases, with 3 bases of the junction left unmatched. This CDR3 reads CASSSGTASYEQYF. The CDR3 coding sequence is TGTGCCAGCAGCTCCGGGACAGCCTCCTACGAGCAGTACTTC.